This entry features one T cell receptor beta chain sequence. Its antigen is still unknown. No per-base quality is available; no much larger clone lies one base away. This record belongs to a study of spatial heterogeneity in lung cancer (dated by TCRdb to the late 2010s). Study-level background: More beta-chain than alpha-chain transcripts were consistently detected, likely reflecting higher beta-chain transcript abundance. In the raw uncorrected reads, each unique combination of TCR and UMI appeared more than ten times on average. In tumor regions, TCR transcript counts showed a strong correlation with a T cell transcriptional module score from matched bulk RNA-seq. The study quantitatively compared TCR alpha and beta repertoires across multiple tumor regions, matched nontumor lung and blood in non-small cell lung cancer. Nonsynonymous mutation counts, determined by whole-exome sequencing of tumor tissue, were related to features of the TCR repertoire. At surgery, over 200 tumor regions, approximately 64 matched nontumor lung samples and 45 to 60 PBMC samples were TCR-sequenced for both alpha and beta chains.

The library was built by means of 5' RACE. Sequencing was carried out with a NextSeq 500. To allow correction of PCR and sequencing errors, the TCR library protocol tagged every TCR cDNA molecule with a unique molecular identifier. The study's processing was this. TCR identification, UMI-based error correction and CDR3 extraction were performed with Decombinator tools. Expanded TCRs were defined as those above a frequency of 2 per 1,000, corresponding to the top 1% of the tumor frequency distribution. Expanded tumor TCRs were classed as regional if statistically deemed absent (corrected P<0.05) from at least one tumor region, otherwise ubiquitous. Rényi diversity was computed with the R vegan package after subsampling each repertoire 100 times to 5,000 TCRs. CDR3 similarity networks were built from amino acid triplet string-kernel similarity, connecting CDR3s with pairwise similarity above 0.82. Starting from the raw public reads, TCRdb applied fastp trimming at Q25, assembled clones with MiXCR and retained in-frame beta chains. Rows are unified per CDR3 protein, each entry keeping the most common DNA and genes. Here the V and J calls rest on TCRdb's processing, not on the authors' analysis. The sample data list approximately 5,000 distinct CDR3 sequences, and under 20% of these were observed just once. The top ten constitute 9.5% to 13% of the sample.

The time point label corresponds to: sample taken at primary tumor resection. Samples were obtained from 72 patients with early-stage, untreated non-small cell lung cancer from the lung TRACERx cohort. Whole RNA extracted from tumor and nontumor lung tissue, or from cryopreserved PBMC samples, was used for TCR sequencing without cell sorting. Only patients for whom sufficient RNA was available from at least two tumor regions were selected for TCR sequencing. Before selection, tumor and adjacent nontumor lung specimens were reviewed by a lung pathologist. Study-wide conclusions, independent of this receptor: A correlation was observed between the number of expanded intratumoral alpha and beta TCRs and the tumor nonsynonymous mutation count. Counts of ubiquitous and regional expanded TCRs correlated with counts of ubiquitous and regional nonsynonymous mutations, respectively. Additional single-cell paired TCR alpha and beta sequencing was considered necessary to confirm, at a functional level, the hypothesis that regional TCRs recognize regional mutations. Estimated TCR-seq coverage of tumor T cells was only about 7.4% for alpha chains and approximately 14% for beta chains.

This receptor was identified in a male donor with early-stage non-small cell lung cancer. The material was lung tumor tissue, obtained at surgery.

CDR3 loop: CASSQEGAATAEQFF. DNA sequence: TGCGCCAGCAGTCAAGAAGGGGCGGCGACAGCTGAGCAGTTCTTC. The chain employs TRBV23-1 and TRBJ2-1, and the D gene may be TRBD1, 5 bases matching. TRBV23-1 is sorted into the ORF group, with uncertain function. Relative to germline, V is 2 bases shorter and J is 9 bases shorter, with 17 bases between their ends. The CDR3 contains 15 residues, cysteine and phenylalanine counted. The CDR3 DNA has 45 bases and is translated from base 1.